This T cell receptor beta chain was observed in a study of T-cell memory formation after mild COVID-19. Per germline, CDR1 SQVTM and CDR2 ANQGSEA. The CDR3 runs 14 residues. Trimming took 3 bases from V and 5 from J, leaving 16 bases between them. TCRdb re-analysed the 5' RACE reads in MiXCR, keeping a single row per CDR3 protein. The repertoire has around 530,000 distinct CDR3 sequences, roughly 21% of them found once; the top ten carry around 8.4%. The study's findings and limits: Cross-reactive memory appears to have joined, as suggested by some responding clones showing up in pre-infection memory. Contracting clones from day 15 to 85 showed balanced CD4/CD8; later expanders favored CD4+.

Comments on this clonotype: Its antigen is unidentified.

The chain is built from TRBV29-1 and TRBJ2-5, with D perhaps TRBD2 (5 bases). This sequence was found in an adult woman who had mild COVID-19 (a few samples of this study predate the infection). Cell type and time point are not known. The sequencing input was PBMCs or a T cell subset sorted from them (not recorded which). CDR3 amino acids: CSVDEGLVVETQYF. The CDR3 region has the DNA TGCAGCGTTGACGAGGGTCTGGTTGTCGAGACCCAGTACTTC.